A single sample is the source of the 11 T cell receptor beta chains below, sequenced in a study of blood T cell repertoires in COVID-19. Produced via immunoSEQ multiplex PCR; TCRdb's table is partial and in-frame only. The table records some 170,000 clones, roughly 87% of them present only once. Sequencing was performed on peripheral blood. These receptors were obtained from a woman in her fifties or sixties with acute or convalescent COVID-19.

This chain uses TRBV11-2 with TRBJ2-3; TRBD1 is a possible D gene (6 bases). The germline gives CDR1 SGHAT, CDR2 FQNNGV. The CDR3 covers 18 residues. V was shortened by 1 base and J by 6 bases, with 23 bases between the two germline ends. The CDR3: CASSLVRLAGVPTDTQYF. The CDR3 nucleotides are TGTGCCAGCAGCTTAGTTCGCCTCGCAGGGGTGCCTACGGATACGCAGTATTTT.

The chain joins TRBV7-2 to TRBJ1-2; D remains ambiguous. Germline CDR1 reads SGHTA; CDR2 reads FQGNSA. Between the trimmed V and J ends, which lost 0 bases and 0 bases, there was a span of 5 bases. The CDR3 spans 14 residues. Here the CDR3 DNA reads TGTGCCAGCAGCTTAGCCGGGGCTAACTATGGCTACACCTTC. It encodes CASSLAGANYGYTF.

The chain uses TRBV4-1 and TRBJ2-2; 8 bases agree with TRBD1. Germline V lookup: CDR1 MGHRA, CDR2 YSYEKL. The V segment lost 5 bases and the J segment 2 bases; nucleotides outside the gene matches: 7. The CDR3 extends over 16 amino acids. CDR3 DNA: TGCGCCAGCAGCTTCCGACAGGGGCTTAACACCGGGGAGCTGTTTTTT. It translates to CASSFRQGLNTGELFF.

The chain is built from TRBV19 and TRBJ1-3; D may be TRBD1 (6 bases). Trimming cost V 5 bases and J 0 bases, with 11 bases left between them. CDR1 and CDR2 (germline): LNHDA, SQIVND (reference sequence). The CDR3 covers 15 residues. CDR3 sequence: CASSGTLSSGNTIYF. The CDR3 DNA sequence: TGTGCCAGTAGTGGGACACTTTCCTCTGGAAACACCATATATTTT.

The rearrangement joins TRBV2 to TRBJ1-2; 9 nucleotides align to TRBD1. J lost 9 bases, V lost 4 bases, and 9 bases had no gene match. The CDR3 sequence is 14 residues long. Germline V gene data show CDR1 as SNHLY and CDR2 as FYNNEI. Here the CDR3 DNA reads TGTGCCAGCAGTGTGATACAGGGGGCAGAGAGCTACACCTTC. It specifies CASSVIQGAESYTF.

This chain links TRBV3-1 (or the pseudogene TRBV3-2) with TRBJ1-1, with 12 bases that match TRBD1. V was pared by 4 bases and J by 3 bases, with 6 bases of the junction left unmatched. From germline, CDR1 is LGHDT and CDR2 YNNKEL (reference sequence). CDR3 length equals 16 residues. The CDR3 DNA reads TGTGCCAGCAGCCCTAAGAGGGACAGGGGGCACACTGAAGCTTTCTTT. This encodes CASSPKRDRGHTEAFF.

This chain joins TRBV2 and TRBJ1-1, with 9 nucleotides matching TRBD1. Germline V gene lookup returns CDR1 SNHLY and CDR2 FYNNEI. The CDR3 runs to 14 residues. Trimming cost V 5 bases and J 5 bases; bases outside gene matches: 6. CDR3 protein: CASSLQGAVTEAFF. DNA of the CDR3: TGTGCCAGCAGTTTACAGGGGGCTGTTACTGAAGCTTTCTTT.

The chain joins TRBV9 to TRBJ2-2; 7 bases agree with TRBD2. Trimming cost V 0 bases and J 5 bases; bases outside gene matches: 10. The CDR3 has 17 residues. Germline CDR1 and CDR2: SGDLS and YYNGEE. The CDR3 here is CASSVVPVGGMTGELFF. In DNA, the CDR3 is TGTGCCAGCAGCGTAGTCCCCGTGGGGGGGATGACCGGGGAGCTGTTTTTT.

Only a few counts were recorded for this clone. CDR3 nucleotides: TGTGCCAGCAGCTTAGCCGACCGACTCCTTAACTATGGCTACACCTTC. Its protein is CASSLADRLLNYGYTF. V and J are TRBV7-9 and TRBJ1-2; no firm D call. The CDR3 spans 16 residues. Between the trimmed V and J ends, which lost 0 bases and 1 base, there was a span of 12 bases. Germline V gene sequence: CDR1 SEHNR, CDR2 FQNEAQ (reference sequence).

The V gene is TRBV7-3, the J gene TRBJ2-5; possible D gene TRBD2, 5 bases. CDR3 size: 16 residues. From germline, CDR1 is SGHTA and CDR2 FQGTGA. V lost 1 base and J lost 1, with 13 bases in between. This CDR3 is CASSLSASAGQETQYF. CDR3 DNA sequence: TGTGCCAGCAGCTTAAGCGCTTCGGCGGGCCAAGAGACCCAGTACTTC.

The V and J genes are TRBV6-5 and TRBJ2-5; D is undetermined. V was shortened by 0 bases and J by 0 bases, with 11 bases between the two germline ends. The CDR3 is 16 amino acids. CDR1 is MNHEY and CDR2 is SVGAGI in the germline V gene. The CDR3 nucleotides read TGTGCCAGCAGTTACTCTGTTGGGCAGGACCAAGAGACCCAGTACTTC. This encodes CASSYSVGQDQETQYF.